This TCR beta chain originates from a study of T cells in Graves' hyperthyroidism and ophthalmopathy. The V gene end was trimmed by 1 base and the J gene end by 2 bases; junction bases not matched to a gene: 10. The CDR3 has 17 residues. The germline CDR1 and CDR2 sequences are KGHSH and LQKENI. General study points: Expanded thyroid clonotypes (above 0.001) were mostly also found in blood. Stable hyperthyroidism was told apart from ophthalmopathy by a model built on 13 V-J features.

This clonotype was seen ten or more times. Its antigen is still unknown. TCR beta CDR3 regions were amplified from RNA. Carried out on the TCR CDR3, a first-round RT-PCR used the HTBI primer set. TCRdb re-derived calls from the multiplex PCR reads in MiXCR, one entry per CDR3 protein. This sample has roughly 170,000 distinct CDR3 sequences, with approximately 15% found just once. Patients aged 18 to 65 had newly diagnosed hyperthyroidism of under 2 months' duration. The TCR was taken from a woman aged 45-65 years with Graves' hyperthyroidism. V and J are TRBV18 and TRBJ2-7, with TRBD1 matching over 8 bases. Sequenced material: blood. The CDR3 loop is CASSPRVQGVRTYEQYF. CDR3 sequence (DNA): TGTGCCAGCTCACCACGGGTACAGGGGGTTCGGACCTACGAGCAGTACTTC.